The clone carrying this T cell receptor (beta chain) was detected ten times or more. The antigen remains undetermined. The data stem from a study of response to subunit inactivated influenza vaccine. Findings and caveats of the study: After each seasonal influenza vaccination, few new T cells are recruited, the authors suggested.

MiXCR, applied by TCRdb to the RT-PCR reads, yields one record per CDR3 protein. The sample has about 700,000 distinct CDR3 sequences; around a sixth are singletons. CDR1 SGHAT and CDR2 FQNNGV come from the germline V gene. The CDR3 totals 18 residues. V lost 1 base, J lost 5 bases, and 8 bases stayed unmatched. The chain uses TRBV11-2 and TRBJ2-1; 13 nucleotides agree with TRBD2. The input for sequencing was PBMCs from blood, taken roughly 12 days after vaccination. This receptor was obtained from a man aged 50 or older who received an inactivated influenza vaccine. The chain's CDR3 is CASSLVATSGRDHNEQFF. DNA of the CDR3: TGTGCCAGCAGCTTAGTAGCTACTAGCGGGAGGGACCACAATGAGCAGTTCTTC. The entire variable domain, with the rest obtained from reference TRBV11-2 and TRBJ2-1, is as follows: EAGVAQSPRYKIIEKRQSVAFWCNPISGHATLYWYQQILGQGPKLLIQFQNNGVVDDSQLPKDRFSAERLKGVDSTLKIQPAKLEDSAVYLCASSLVATSGRDHNEQFFGPGTRLTVL.